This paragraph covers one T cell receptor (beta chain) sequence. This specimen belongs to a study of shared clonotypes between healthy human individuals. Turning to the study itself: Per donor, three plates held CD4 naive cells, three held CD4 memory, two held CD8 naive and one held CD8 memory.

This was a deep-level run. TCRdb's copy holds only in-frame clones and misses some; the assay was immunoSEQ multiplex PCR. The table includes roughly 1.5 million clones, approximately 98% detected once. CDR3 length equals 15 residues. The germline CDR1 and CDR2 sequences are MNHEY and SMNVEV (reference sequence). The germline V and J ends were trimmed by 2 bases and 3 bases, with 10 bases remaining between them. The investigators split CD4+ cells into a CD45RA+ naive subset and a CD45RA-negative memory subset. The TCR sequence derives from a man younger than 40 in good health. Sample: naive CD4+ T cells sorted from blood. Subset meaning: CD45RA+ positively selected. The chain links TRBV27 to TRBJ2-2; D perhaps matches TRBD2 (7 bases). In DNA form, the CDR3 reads TGTGCCAGCAGTTTACGGGGGGCTTACACCGGGGAGCTGTTTTTT. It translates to CASSLRGAYTGELFF.